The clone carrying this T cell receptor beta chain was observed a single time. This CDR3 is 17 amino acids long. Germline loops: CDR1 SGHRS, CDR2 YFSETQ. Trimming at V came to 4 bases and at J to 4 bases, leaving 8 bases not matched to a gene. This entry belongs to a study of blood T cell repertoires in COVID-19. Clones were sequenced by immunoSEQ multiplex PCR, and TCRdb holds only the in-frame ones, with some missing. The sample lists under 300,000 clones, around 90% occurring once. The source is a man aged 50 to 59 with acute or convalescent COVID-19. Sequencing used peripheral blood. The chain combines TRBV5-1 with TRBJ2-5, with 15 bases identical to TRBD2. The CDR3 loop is CASSTWTSGGAGETQYF. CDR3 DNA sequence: TGCGCCAGCAGCACCTGGACTAGCGGGGGGGCAGGAGAGACCCAGTACTTC.